The clone carrying this T cell receptor beta chain occurred once. Next came a second PCR, run for about 6 to 12 cycles, which used a sample-barcoded 5' primer along with a J-beta primer mix. TCRdb used MiXCR to reprocess the 5' RACE reads, holding one entry per CDR3 protein. The data show more than 700,000 distinct CDR3 sequences, approximately 55% seen once. This sample is part of a study of blood T cells in healthy people across ages. This TCR came from an elderly man in good health. Sequencing was carried out using blood.

In DNA form, the CDR3 reads TGTGCCAGCAGCATAAATATAGGGGCGGTCTATGGCTACACCTTC. It codes for CASSINIGAVYGYTF. The chain employs TRBV7-2 and TRBJ1-2; weak D call: TRBD1 (5 bases). The germline V and J ends were trimmed by 5 bases and 4 bases, with 17 bases remaining between them. The CDR3 has 15 residues. From germline, CDR1 is SGHTA and CDR2 FQGNSA.